Below, 29 T cell receptor beta chains from the same sample are listed, as sequenced in a study of blood T cells in healthy people across ages. A J-beta primer mix and a sample-barcoded 5' primer were used in a second PCR of roughly 7 to 12 cycles. TCRdb ran MiXCR on the 5' RACE reads and lists one entry per CDR3 protein. The sample has about 1.1 million distinct CDR3 sequences; 30% to 40% are singletons. Source material: blood. These receptor sequences come from a man between 18 and 35 years old in good health.

The sample holds many counts of this clonotype. V and J are TRBV29-1 and TRBJ2-7; tentatively, D is TRBD2 (6 bases). V dropped 4 bases and J dropped 0 bases, with 13 bases sitting between them. Germline V lookup: CDR1 SQVTM, CDR2 ANQGSEA. There are 14 residues in the CDR3. The CDR3 DNA follows: TGCAGCGTTGGGGTGGGACTGTACTCCTACGAGCAGTACTTC. Translation gives CSVGVGLYSYEQYF.

This sequence joins TRBV3-1 and TRBJ2-7, with 7 bases matching TRBD2. J gave up 2 bases and V 0 bases, and 4 bases lay outside the gene matches. CDR3 size: 15 residues. Germline V gene lookup returns CDR1 LGHDT and CDR2 YNNKEL (reference sequence). Here the CDR3 reads CASSQDLSGAYEQYF. The CDR3 DNA follows: TGTGCCAGCAGCCAAGATCTGAGCGGGGCCTACGAGCAGTACTTC.

The chain is built from TRBV5-1 and TRBJ2-3; D call uncertain. Trimming cost V 1 base and J 2 bases, with 14 bases left between them. The germline gives CDR1 SGHRS, CDR2 YFSETQ. This CDR3 is built from 16 residues. CDR3 DNA sequence: TGCGCCAGCAGCTTGTCCCCAGACCAATTCACAGATACGCAGTATTTT. Its translation: CASSLSPDQFTDTQYF.

The chain uses TRBV7-2 and TRBJ2-1, with D possibly being TRBD1 (5 bases). The germline gives CDR1 SGHTA, CDR2 FQGNSA. Trimming stripped 7 bases from V and 4 bases from J, with 14 bases between. This CDR3 has 14 amino acids. This CDR3 reads CASNLTATYNEQFF. The CDR3 DNA follows: TGTGCCAGCAACTTGACAGCCACTTACAATGAGCAGTTCTTC.

This chain links TRBV10-3 with TRBJ1-5; D is ambiguous. The germline gives CDR1 ENHRY, CDR2 SYGVKD. CDR3 length: 12 amino acids. The V end was cut by 4 bases, the J end by 5 bases, with 6 bases between. The CDR3 region is CAISANHQPQHF. CDR3 coding DNA: TGTGCCATCAGTGCGAACCATCAGCCCCAGCATTTT.

This clonotype came up once. The rearrangement links TRBV5-5 to TRBJ1-1; maybe TRBD1 (6 bases). With 1 base removed from V and 3 bases from J, the gap between germline ends came to 19 bases. The CDR3 loop spans 17 amino acids. The germline V gene has CDR1 SGHKS and CDR2 YYEKEE (reference sequence). The CDR3 here is CASSLYYREGGDTEAFF. In DNA form, the CDR3 reads TGTGCCAGCAGCTTGTACTACAGGGAGGGAGGGGACACTGAAGCTTTCTTT.

V gene TRBV20-1 combines with J gene TRBJ2-1; 8 nucleotides align to TRBD1. Germline values: CDR1 DFQATT, CDR2 SNEGSKA (reference sequence). The J segment lost 3 bases and the V segment lost 0 bases, leaving 10 bases of the junction unmatched. This CDR3 comprises 17 residues. This chain's CDR3 is CSARDTTPGQVYNEQFF. CDR3 in DNA: TGCAGTGCTAGAGATACAACGCCGGGACAGGTCTACAATGAGCAGTTCTTC.

The chain is built from TRBV12-3 or TRBV12-4 and TRBJ2-3; D unresolved. Trimming left V 3 bases short and J 4 bases short, with 20 bases between. This CDR3 spans 17 amino acids. CDR3 in amino acids: CASSLRATRILPDTQYF. The CDR3 nucleotides are TGTGCCAGCAGTTTGCGTGCGACGAGAATACTTCCAGATACGCAGTATTTT.

In its sample, this clonotype was seen a few times. The CDR3 coding sequence is TGTGCCAGCAGGGAGGGGACAGGGACCTTCTATGGCTACACCTTC. It encodes CASREGTGTFYGYTF. This sequence joins TRBV2 and TRBJ1-2; 9 bases agree with TRBD1. There are 15 residues in the CDR3. The J segment lost 4 bases and the V segment lost 6 bases, leaving 9 bases of the junction unmatched. Germline assignment: CDR1 SNHLY and CDR2 FYNNEI.

As for this clonotype: Germline is not matched at one junction end, which may reflect a read error. This chain connects TRBV6-5 to TRBJ2-2; possible D gene TRBD2, 6 bases. In germline, CDR1 is MNHEY, CDR2 SVGAGI. This CDR3 spans 15 amino acids. This CDR3 reads CASSYGTANTGVLFF. CDR3 DNA: TGTGCCAGCAGTTACGGGACTGCGAACACCGGGGTGCTGTTTTTT.

This chain links TRBV7-3 with TRBJ1-6, with 8 bases lining up with TRBD1. Germline CDR1 is SGHTA and CDR2 is FQGTGA. Losses at the gene ends were 2 bases for V and 8 bases for J; bases not matched to a gene: 5. The CDR3 has 15 amino acids. CDR3 sequence (DNA): TGTGCCAGCAGCTTAGGACAGGGTGGGGATTCACCCCTCCACTTT. The encoded protein is CASSLGQGGDSPLHF.

A single count supports this clonotype. The chain recombines TRBV4-3 with TRBJ1-4; D remains ambiguous. The V end was cut by 1 base, the J end by 1 base, with 10 bases between. The CDR3 loop spans 16 amino acids. CDR1 and CDR2 from the germline V gene are LGHNA and YSLEER. The CDR3 coding sequence is TGCGCCAGCAGCCAAGGAGCGCAGAGAACTAATGAAAAACTGTTTTTT. The encoded protein is CASSQGAQRTNEKLFF.

This clonotype showed up just once. The genes are TRBV15 and TRBJ2-7; D not resolved. The DNA end is a closer match to TRBJ2-5, so the J assignment may be wrong. Germline V lookup: CDR1 LNHNV, CDR2 YYDKDF (reference sequence). The CDR3 spans 13 residues. The CDR3 nucleotides are TGTGCCACCAGCAGAGATTTAATCGAGACCCAGTACTTC. The encoded protein is CATSRDLIETQYF.

This chain connects TRBV2 to TRBJ2-3; D perhaps matches TRBD1 (6 bases). CDR1 and CDR2 from the germline V gene are SNHLY and FYNNEI. V lost 7 bases and J 0 bases, leaving 23 bases between the germline ends. The CDR3 is made up of 18 amino acids. The CDR3 DNA sequence: TGTGCCAGCACTTCCCCCCCCACCTACAGGGATAGCACAGATACGCAGTATTTT. The encoded protein is CASTSPPTYRDSTDTQYF. Complete variable domain (other parts from reference TRBV2 and TRBJ2-3): EPEVTQTPSHQVTQMGQEVILRCVPISNHLYFYWYRQILGQKVEFLVSFYNNEISEKSEIFDDQFSVERPDGSNFTLKIRSTKLEDSAMYFCASTSPPTYRDSTDTQYFGPGTRLTVL.

As regards this clonotype: At one of its ends the junction is not consistent with the germline gene, which may arise from a read error. The chain joins TRBV12-3 or TRBV12-4 to TRBJ2-5; D may be TRBD2 (6 bases). The CDR3 contains 14 residues. This chain's CDR3 is CVSSPLSGPGEQYF. CDR3 DNA: TGTGTCAGCAGTCCGCTTAGCGGCCCGGGAGAGCAGTACTTC.

About this clonotype: A much larger clone differs from this one at a single base, so this may be a read error. The rearrangement joins TRBV7-9 to TRBJ1-2; D remains unclear. Trimming removed 5 bases from V and 4 bases from J, with 8 bases in between. Germline CDR1 SEHNR, CDR2 FQNEAQ (reference sequence). The CDR3 is made up of 12 amino acids. The CDR3, as DNA: TGTGCCAGCAGCCAGAAGCGCTATGGCTACACCTTC. As protein: CASSQKRYGYTF.

The chain employs TRBV15 and TRBJ1-4, with 9 bases matching TRBD1. J was trimmed by 8 bases and V by 1 base; bases with no gene match: 8. The CDR3 extends over 16 amino acids. Germline values: CDR1 LNHNV, CDR2 YYDKDF (reference sequence). CDR3 DNA: TGTGCCACCAGCAGAGGTTCCGGGACAGGGAAGGAAAAACTGTTTTTT. This encodes CATSRGSGTGKEKLFF.

This chain uses TRBV28 with TRBJ1-4; TRBD1 agrees at 10 bases. The CDR3 contains 15 residues. The ends lost 3 bases at V and 6 bases at J; junction bases unmatched: 4. Germline loops: CDR1 MDHEN, CDR2 SYDVKM. The CDR3 here is CASSLGTGDDEKLFF. The CDR3 bases are TGTGCCAGCAGTTTGGGGACAGGGGACGATGAAAAACTGTTTTTT.

The V call is TRBV7-2, the J call TRBJ2-5; D possibly uses TRBD1 or TRBD2 (5 bases each). The CDR3 consists of 16 residues. The V end lost 3 bases, the J end lost 11 bases, and 25 bases lay between the germline ends. The V gene's germline CDR1 is SGHTA and CDR2 FQGNSA. The CDR3 is CASSFDPDWTQDEQYF. For the CDR3, the DNA is TGTGCCAGCAGCTTTGACCCGGACTGGACACAAGATGAGCAGTACTTC.

The chain joins TRBV20-1 to TRBJ2-5, with 12 positions matching TRBD2. CDR1 and CDR2 from the germline V gene are DFQATT and SNEGSKA (reference sequence). V shed 6 bases and J 2 bases; nucleotides not matched to a gene: 13. The CDR3 totals 17 residues. In DNA, the CDR3 is TGCAGTGCCCCGGAGGCTAGCGGGGGGGCAGCGCAAGAGACCCAGTACTTC. As protein: CSAPEASGGAAQETQYF.

The chain joins TRBV18 to TRBJ2-1; D gene ambiguous. V was pared by 6 bases and J by 6 bases, with 12 bases between. Germline loops: CDR1 KGHSH, CDR2 LQKENI. The CDR3 length is 13 residues. In DNA, the CDR3 is TGTGCCAGCTCCCAGACTCCGGGCAATGAGCAGTTCTTC. Protein product: CASSQTPGNEQFF. Variable domain in full (rest from reference TRBV18 and TRBJ2-1): NAGVMQNPRHLVRRRGQEARLRCSPMKGHSHVYWYRQLPEEGLKFMVYLQKENIIDESGMPKERFSAEFPKEGPSILRIQQVVRGDSAAYFCASSQTPGNEQFFGPGTRLTVL.

This clonotype occurred a few times. The CDR3 region has the DNA TGCAGTGCTCACAGGGAATACGAGCAGTTCTTC. Amino acids: CSAHREYEQFF. V usage is TRBV20-1 and J usage is TRBJ2-1; D is perhaps TRBD1 (6 bases). V dropped 5 bases and J dropped 10 bases, with 12 bases sitting between them. CDR3 size: 11 residues. Germline V gene lookup returns CDR1 DFQATT and CDR2 SNEGSKA (reference sequence).

In this sample, this clonotype turned up a few times. The V gene is TRBV4-3, the J gene TRBJ1-5, with TRBD1 as a possible D gene (5 bases). The germline V gene encodes CDR1 LGHNA and CDR2 YSLEER. The CDR3 sequence is 15 residues long. V lost 0 bases to trimming and J lost 4 bases, with 10 bases between them. CDR3 in amino acids: CASSQDQGTNQPQHF. CDR3 coding DNA: TGCGCCAGCAGCCAAGATCAGGGTACGAATCAGCCCCAGCATTTT.

The V and J genes are TRBV27 and TRBJ1-1; unclear D gene. The CDR3 runs to 15 residues. With 3 bases removed from V and 1 base from J, the gap between germline ends came to 12 bases. From germline, CDR1 is MNHEY and CDR2 SMNVEV (reference sequence). CDR3 DNA: TGTGCCAGCAGTTTTAGTAGGGCAGCGAACACTGAAGCTTTCTTT. Translated, it gives CASSFSRAANTEAFF.

This clonotype was detected only a few times. This rearrangement joins TRBV7-9 to TRBJ2-3; perhaps TRBD2 as D (6 bases). The CDR3 is 12 residues long. Germline V CDR1 and CDR2: SEHNR, FQNEAQ (reference sequence). The V gene lost 4 bases and the J gene lost 11 bases, with 13 bases spanning the gap. The CDR3 DNA reads as TGTGCCAGCAGCTCGCAGGGACTCGGGCAGTATTTT. It encodes CASSSQGLGQYF.

The genes are TRBV12-3 or TRBV12-4 and TRBJ1-2; D ambiguous. Trimming took 1 base from V and 11 from J, leaving 14 bases between them. This CDR3 spans 13 amino acids. DNA for the CDR3: TGTGCCAGCAGTTTAGTATTAGGGAGCAGTTACACCTTC. Translated, it gives CASSLVLGSSYTF.

The chain uses TRBV3-1 and TRBJ1-6; D is perhaps TRBD1 (6 bases). Germline loops: CDR1 LGHDT, CDR2 YNNKEL (reference sequence). This CDR3 is built from 14 residues. V was cut by 5 bases and J by 6 bases, with 11 bases left in between. The CDR3 reads CASSAGGVNSPLHF. CDR3 DNA sequence: TGTGCCAGCAGCGCCGGGGGCGTTAATTCACCCCTCCACTTT.

This clonotype was observed a handful of times. The chain combines TRBV20-1 with TRBJ1-4; D call uncertain. Germline-derived CDR1 and CDR2 are DFQATT and SNEGSKA (reference sequence). The CDR3 consists of 13 residues. V was pared by 4 bases and J by 5 bases, with 11 bases between. This chain's CDR3 is CSAINGENEKLFF. As DNA, the CDR3 is TGCAGTGCTATTAACGGGGAAAATGAAAAACTGTTTTTT.

The chain couples TRBV3-1 to TRBJ1-6; 8 nucleotides line up with TRBD1. The V gene end was trimmed by 4 bases and the J gene end by 8 bases; junction bases not matched to a gene: 7. This CDR3 region has 15 residues. CDR1 and CDR2 (germline): LGHDT, YNNKEL (reference sequence). CDR3 sequence reads: CASSPDRVGDSPLHF. DNA of the CDR3: TGTGCCAGCAGCCCGGACAGGGTTGGTGATTCACCCCTCCACTTT.